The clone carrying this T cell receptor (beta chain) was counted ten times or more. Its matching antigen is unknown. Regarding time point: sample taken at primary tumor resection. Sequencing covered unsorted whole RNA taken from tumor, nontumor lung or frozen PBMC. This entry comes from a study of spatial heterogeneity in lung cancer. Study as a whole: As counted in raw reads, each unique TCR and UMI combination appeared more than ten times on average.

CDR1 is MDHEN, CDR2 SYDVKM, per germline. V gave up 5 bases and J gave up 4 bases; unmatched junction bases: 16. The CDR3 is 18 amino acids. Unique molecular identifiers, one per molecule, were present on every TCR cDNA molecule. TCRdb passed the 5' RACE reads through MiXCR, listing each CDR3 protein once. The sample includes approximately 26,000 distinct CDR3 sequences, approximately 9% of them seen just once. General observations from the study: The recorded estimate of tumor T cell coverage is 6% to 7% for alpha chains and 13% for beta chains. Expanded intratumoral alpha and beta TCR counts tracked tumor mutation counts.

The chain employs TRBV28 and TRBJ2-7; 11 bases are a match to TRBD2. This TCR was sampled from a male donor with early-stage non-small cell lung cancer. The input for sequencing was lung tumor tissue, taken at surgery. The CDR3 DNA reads TGTGCCAGCAGTCACGGGGGTGTAGCGGGAGGGCCCGTGTACGAGCAGTACTTC. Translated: CASSHGGVAGGPVYEQYF.